This TCR beta chain was recovered during a study of blood T cell repertoires in COVID-19. Study background: Samples taken during acute and convalescent COVID-19 were collected in the United States, Italy and Spain.

This clone was detected once. The V gene's germline CDR1 is LGHDT and CDR2 YNNKEL (reference sequence). V was cut by 0 bases and J by 0 bases, with 12 bases left in between. The CDR3 is 17 amino acids. TCRdb's table, derived via immunoSEQ multiplex PCR, lists solely in-frame clones and lacks some. The sample has about 300,000 clones; 83% are singletons. The V and J genes are TRBV3-1 (or the pseudogene TRBV3-2) and TRBJ1-5; D unclear. The sample taken for sequencing was peripheral blood. The receptor was isolated from a woman in her 50s who had recovered from COVID-19. For the CDR3, the DNA is TGTGCCAGCAGCCAAGATTTGGGAGCCGATAGCAATCAGCCCCAGCATTTT. It encodes CASSQDLGADSNQPQHF.